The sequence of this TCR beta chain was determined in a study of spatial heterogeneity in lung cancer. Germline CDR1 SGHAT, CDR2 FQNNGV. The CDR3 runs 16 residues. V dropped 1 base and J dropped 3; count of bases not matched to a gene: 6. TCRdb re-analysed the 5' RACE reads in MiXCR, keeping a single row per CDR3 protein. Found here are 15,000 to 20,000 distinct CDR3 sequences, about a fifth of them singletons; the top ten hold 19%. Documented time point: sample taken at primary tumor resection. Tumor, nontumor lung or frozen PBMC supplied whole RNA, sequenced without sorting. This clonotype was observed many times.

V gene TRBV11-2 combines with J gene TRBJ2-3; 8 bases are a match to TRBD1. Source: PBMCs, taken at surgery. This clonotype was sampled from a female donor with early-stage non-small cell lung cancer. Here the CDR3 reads CASSLGPGQGTDTQYF. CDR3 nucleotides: TGTGCCAGCAGCTTAGGGCCCGGACAGGGAACAGATACGCAGTATTTT. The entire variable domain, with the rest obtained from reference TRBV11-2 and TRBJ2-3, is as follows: EAGVAQSPRYKIIEKRQSVAFWCNPISGHATLYWYQQILGQGPKLLIQFQNNGVVDDSQLPKDRFSAERLKGVDSTLKIQPAKLEDSAVYLCASSLGPGQGTDTQYFGPGTRLTVL.